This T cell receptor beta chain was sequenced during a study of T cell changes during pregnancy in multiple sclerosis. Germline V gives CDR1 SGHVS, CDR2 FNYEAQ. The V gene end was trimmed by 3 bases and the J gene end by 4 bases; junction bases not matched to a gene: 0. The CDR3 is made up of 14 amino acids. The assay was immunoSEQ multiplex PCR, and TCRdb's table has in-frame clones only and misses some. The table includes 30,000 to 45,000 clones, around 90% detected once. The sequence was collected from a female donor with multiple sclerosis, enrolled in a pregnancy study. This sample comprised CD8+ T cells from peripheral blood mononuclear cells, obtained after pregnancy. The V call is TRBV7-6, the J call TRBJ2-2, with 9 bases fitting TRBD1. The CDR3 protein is CASSLTGGTGELFF. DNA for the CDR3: TGTGCCAGCAGCTTGACAGGGGGCACCGGGGAGCTGTTTTTT.